The present entry profiles one T cell receptor beta chain with its context. These data belong to a study of blood T cell repertoires in COVID-19. Study-level information: PBMCs, B-cell-depleted T cells, or T cells provided the cDNA or gDNA that made up the material.

Germline assignment: CDR1 KGHSH and CDR2 LQKENI. Trimming left V 2 bases short and J 0 bases short, with 11 bases between. The CDR3 totals 16 residues. As originally analysed: Reference gene primer amplification in the assay estimated nucleated cell counts. Using immunoSEQ multiplex PCR, the repertoire was profiled, and TCRdb retains in-frame clones only, with some absent. D and trimming were read from the DNA, whereas the V and J calls and clone size are those reported in that table. Altogether 240,000 or so clones are present, 81% being singletons, with the ten largest covering 7.5%. J is TRBJ1-3 and V is TRBV18; D is uncertain. The material sequenced was peripheral blood. The clonotype originates from a woman of 80 years or more with COVID-19, enrolled during active disease. The CDR3 DNA sequence: TGTGCCAGCTCACCAAGCCAACTCCTCTCTGGAAACACCATATATTTT. Translated: CASSPSQLLSGNTIYF.